These 5 T cell receptor beta chains came from one sample sequenced in a study of early T cells in non-severe SARS-CoV-2 infection. MiXCR, run by TCRdb on the 5' RACE reads, gives a single entry per CDR3 protein. The sample records 55,000 to 75,000 distinct CDR3 sequences, 9% to 15% being singletons. The sequenced sample was whole blood. The receptors derive from an adult who was a healthcare worker with PCR-confirmed SARS-CoV-2 infection or an uninfected control (not recorded which).

This clonotype was seen repeatedly, ten times or more. The chain employs TRBV19 and TRBJ2-7; 7 bases align to TRBD1. Germline V gene lookup returns CDR1 LNHDA and CDR2 SQIVND (reference sequence). Trimming cost V 5 bases and J 6 bases; bases outside gene matches: 16. The CDR3 length is 16 residues. In nucleotides, the CDR3 is TGTGCCAGTAGTCCCCGACAGGGTGGAGGACGAGGCGAGCAGTACTTC. It codes for CASSPRQGGGRGEQYF.

This clonotype was counted between two and nine times. The chain employs TRBV28 and TRBJ1-5; D call uncertain. V was pared by 2 bases and J by 9 bases, with 8 bases between. In germline, CDR1 is MDHEN, CDR2 SYDVKM. The CDR3 has 12 amino acids. The CDR3 DNA is TGTGCCAGCAGTTTAGAGACTTTGCCCCAGCATTTT. Protein sequence: CASSLETLPQHF.

This clonotype was detected ten times or more. This sequence joins TRBV7-6 and TRBJ2-1; a weak D match, TRBD2 (6 bases). Germline V lookup: CDR1 SGHVS, CDR2 FNYEAQ. The CDR3 is 16 amino acids. Trimming removed 1 base at V and 4 bases at J, with 14 bases between. CDR3 nucleotide sequence: TGTGCCAGCAGCTTAGGGGCCGGGGGAGTTTACAATGAGCAGTTCTTC. Encoded protein: CASSLGAGGVYNEQFF.

V usage is TRBV29-1 and J usage is TRBJ2-4, with D possibly being TRBD1 (6 bases). The germline gives CDR1 SQVTM, CDR2 ANQGSEA. Between the trimmed V and J ends, which lost 2 bases and 6 bases, there was a span of 11 bases. The CDR3 runs 13 residues. The CDR3 loop reads CSVEQGQGNIQYF. CDR3 DNA sequence: TGCAGCGTTGAACAGGGGCAGGGAAACATTCAGTACTTC.

The chain recombines TRBV19 with TRBJ2-1; TRBD2 is a possible D gene (6 bases). V was cut by 2 bases and J by 9 bases, with 14 bases left in between. From germline, CDR1 is LNHDA and CDR2 SQIVND (reference sequence). The CDR3 totals 14 residues. The CDR3 DNA is TGTGCCAGTAGTATAAGGCTAGCGCCCAGTGAGCAGTTCTTC. Protein: CASSIRLAPSEQFF.